These T cell receptor beta chains were read from a single sample in a study of cytomegalovirus exposure and HLA in healthy donors. The assay was immunoSEQ multiplex PCR, and TCRdb's table has in-frame clones only and misses some. This table holds nearly 65,000 clones, around 73% found once. Sequencing was carried out using PBMCs. The receptors shown here come from a man between 45 and 60 years old in good health and CMV-seronegative. The CDR3 runs from the conserved cysteine through the conserved F or W. D genes are given only for firm matches. Size tells how often a clone was seen (once, few, many) or the class of an expanded clone, and some rows leave it out.

TRBV5-1	-	TRBJ1-1	-	TGCGCCAGCAGCTTGACAGGACCCAGGACTGAAGCTTTCTTT	CASSLTGPRTEAFF
TRBV30	TRBD1	TRBJ1-3	-	TGTGCCTGGAGTGTACAGGGGCACTATGGAAACACCATATATTTT	CAWSVQGHYGNTIYF
TRBV19	TRBD1	TRBJ1-6	-	TGTGCCAGTAGTCCAACAGGGGGTAATTCACCCCTCCACTTT	CASSPTGGNSPLHF
TRBV6-6	-	TRBJ2-1	-	TGTGCCAGCAGTCTGAGCGGCGGCTCCTACAATGAGCAGTTCTTC	CASSLSGGSYNEQFF
TRBV4-1	-	TRBJ1-3	-	TGCGCCAGCAGCCAAGAGGCTCGGACAGACTCTGGAAACACCATATATTTT	CASSQEARTDSGNTIYF
TRBV7-6	TRBD2	TRBJ2-3	-	TGTGCCAGCAGCTTAGCACGCGGGGGGGCTAGGGATACGCAGTATTTT	CASSLARGGARDTQYF
TRBV27	-	TRBJ1-4	-	TGTGCCAGCAGTGCAGGCTATGAAAAACTGTTTTTT	CASSAGYEKLFF
TRBV9	-	TRBJ2-1	-	TGTGCCAGCAGCGTGCAGGGGTTTTCCTACAATGAGCAGTTCTTC	CASSVQGFSYNEQFF
TRBV7-4	TRBD1	TRBJ2-7	few	TGTGCCAGCAGCTTATCAGGGGGTCATTACGAGCAGTACTTC	CASSLSGGHYEQYF
TRBV30	-	TRBJ2-5	-	TGTGCCTGGACCTGGGGGGGGGCCCTCGGCCAAGAGACCCAGTACTTC	CAWTWGGALGQETQYF
TRBV12-5	-	TRBJ2-5	-	TGTGCTAGTGGTCCTTCACATGGGACCCAGTACTTC	CASGPSHGTQYF
TRBV16	-	TRBJ1-2	-	TGTGCCAGCACGAAGGGGATTAAGGATGGCTACACCTTC	CASTKGIKDGYTF
TRBV2	-	TRBJ2-3	-	TGTGCCAGCAGTGAATTGCGGGGGCACACAGATACGCAGTATTTT	CASSELRGHTDTQYF
TRBV10-2	-	TRBJ1-6	-	TGCGCCAGCAGGCCGTCAGGGAATTCACCCCTCCACTTT	CASRPSGNSPLHF
TRBV5-4	TRBD1	TRBJ2-3	few	TGTGCCAGCAGCTTGCTCCAGGGGGTCACAGATACGCAGTATTTT	CASSLLQGVTDTQYF
TRBV4-2	-	TRBJ2-1	-	TGTGCCAGCAGCTATAACTCCTACAATGAGCAGTTCTTC	CASSYNSYNEQFF